The rows below give T cell receptor beta chains drawn from one sample of a study of T cells in tuberculosis. Sequencing was performed with immunoSEQ multiplex PCR; in TCRdb, only in-frame clones are kept and a portion is missing. The sample shows about 53,000 clones, roughly 96% of them seen only once. Sequenced here: PBMCs, sampled at tuberculosis diagnosis. Receptors originate from an adult with tuberculosis. Each CDR3 is given with its conserved first and last residue. D genes are given only for firm matches. Size is omitted from some rows. Given values are once, few, many or a class for expanded clones.

CDR3 length	D gene	clone size	V gene	J gene	CDR3 protein	CDR3 DNA
12	-	-	TRBV7-2	TRBJ1-2	CASTPGRSGYTF	TGTGCCAGCACCCCCGGTAGGAGCGGCTACACCTTC
14	-	-	TRBV5-4	TRBJ2-7	CASSLKGMGGEQYF	TGTGCCAGCAGCTTGAAGGGAATGGGGGGAGAGCAGTACTTC
16	TRBD1	-	TRBV28	TRBJ1-3	CASSEPRTGGGNTIYF	TGTGCCAGCAGTGAGCCTCGGACAGGGGGGGGAAACACCATATATTTT
13	-	-	TRBV28	TRBJ1-2	CASSLEQNYGYTF	TGTGCCAGCAGTTTAGAACAGAACTATGGCTACACCTTC
13	-	-	TRBV30	TRBJ1-2	CAWSSQGDYGYTF	TGTGCCTGGAGTTCTCAAGGGGATTATGGCTACACCTTC
15	TRBD2	-	TRBV5-4	TRBJ2-3	CASSFTSGRPDTQYF	TGTGCCAGCAGCTTTACTAGCGGGAGACCAGATACGCAGTATTTT
12	-	-	TRBV7-9	TRBJ2-4	CASSRNKNIQYF	TGTGCCAGCAGTCGTAACAAAAACATTCAGTACTTC
14	-	-	TRBV30	TRBJ2-1	CAWSLAVSYNEQFF	TGTGCCTGGAGCTTAGCGGTGTCGTACAATGAGCAGTTCTTC
17	-	-	TRBV7-2	TRBJ2-1	CASSLDPLRILANEQFF	TGTGCCAGCAGCTTAGATCCCTTACGGATTTTAGCCAATGAGCAGTTCTTC
14	TRBD1	once	TRBV27	TRBJ1-5	CASSPRRDREPQHF	TGTGCCAGCAGCCCCCGGCGTGACAGGGAGCCCCAGCATTTT
13	-	-	TRBV27	TRBJ2-7	CASSRQVGYEQYF	TGTGCCAGCAGTAGACAGGTCGGATACGAGCAGTACTTC
13	-	-	TRBV7-9	TRBJ1-2	CASSLGSVSGYTF	TGTGCCAGCAGCTTAGGGTCAGTAAGTGGCTACACCTTC
15	TRBD1	-	TRBV2	TRBJ2-2	CASRLTGTNTGELFF	TGTGCCAGCAGATTGACAGGGACGAACACCGGGGAGCTGTTTTTT
15	TRBD1	-	TRBV6-5	TRBJ1-5	CASMRQGVGNQPQHF	TGTGCCAGCATGCGACAGGGGGTAGGCAATCAGCCCCAGCATTTT
15	-	-	TRBV7-2	TRBJ1-1	CASSLEGRGLTEAFF	TGTGCCAGCAGCTTAGAGGGGCGCGGCCTTACTGAAGCTTTCTTT
13	TRBD1	-	TRBV19	TRBJ1-4	CASLGRGQEKLFF	TGTGCCAGTCTAGGCAGGGGGCAAGAAAAACTGTTTTTT
16	TRBD2	-	TRBV7-9	TRBJ2-1	CASSDRLAGGYNEQFF	TGTGCCAGCAGCGACCGACTAGCGGGAGGTTACAATGAGCAGTTCTTC
14	TRBD2	-	TRBV27	TRBJ2-1	CASRLAGGYNEQFF	TGTGCCAGCAGACTAGCGGGGGGTTACAATGAGCAGTTCTTC
19	-	-	TRBV19	TRBJ1-3	CARGVEGTGTFSSGNTIYF	TGTGCCAGGGGAGTTGAGGGTACCGGGACATTTTCCTCTGGAAACACCATATATTTT